The T cell receptor beta chain described here comes from a study of shared clonotypes between healthy human individuals. Study overall: A donor's plate count was three for CD4 naive and three for CD4 memory; CD8 naive had two and CD8 memory one. Points from the study as a whole: Estimated richness values were generally larger in naive subsets than in memory subsets.

Deep-level assay runs were performed. The table came from immunoSEQ multiplex PCR; TCRdb's copy has only in-frame clones and leaves some out. The sample has approximately 1.9 million clones; approximately 92% are singletons. Germline V gene lookup returns CDR1 SNHLY and CDR2 FYNNEI. V dropped 2 bases and J dropped 6 bases, with 14 bases sitting between them. The CDR3 is 14 amino acids. Positive CCR7 selection of CD45RO-negative cells yielded the naive CD8 cells, and terminally differentiated effector memory CD45RA+ cells were excluded. This clone is a singleton in its sample. Antigen specificity is unknown.

This chain joins TRBV2 and TRBJ2-7; no clear D gene. The sample comprised naive CD8+ T cells from PBMCs. This receptor was taken from a man younger than 35 in good health. Some clones in this sample may be carry-over from other donors' samples. The CDR3, as DNA: TGTGCCAGCAGTGAAACCGTCGATGGCGGCGAGCAGTACTTC. It codes for CASSETVDGGEQYF.